One sample yielded the 30 T cell receptor beta chains listed below, sequenced in a study of graft-versus-host responses after intestinal transplantation. The table came from immunoSEQ multiplex PCR; TCRdb's copy has only in-frame clones and leaves some out. Here the sample spans about 97,000 clones, roughly 90% being singletons. The sequencing used PBMCs, collected around 450 days after intestinal transplant. Receptors originate from a human patient who received an intestinal transplant, so some T cells may come from the graft donor.

The chain uses TRBV18 and TRBJ1-5, with D possibly TRBD1 on 6 matching bases. The CDR3 has 15 amino acids. V was pared by 2 bases and J by 5 bases, with 13 bases between. Germline assignment: CDR1 KGHSH and CDR2 LQKENI. The CDR3 sequence is CASSPFMGGDQPQHF. The CDR3 DNA sequence: TGTGCCAGCTCACCATTTATGGGGGGCGATCAGCCCCAGCATTTT. Full variable domain (outside the CDR3, taken from reference TRBV18 and TRBJ1-5): NAGVMQNPRHLVRRRGQEARLRCSPMKGHSHVYWYRQLPEEGLKFMVYLQKENIIDESGMPKERFSAEFPKEGPSILRIQQVVRGDSAAYFCASSPFMGGDQPQHFGDGTRLSIL.

J is TRBJ1-1 and V is TRBV2, with D perhaps matching TRBD1 (5 bases). Germline assignment: CDR1 SNHLY and CDR2 FYNNEI. CDR3 length: 13 residues. V lost 10 bases and J 1 base, leaving 13 bases between the germline ends. The CDR3 spells CATIRGGNTEAFF. The CDR3 nucleotides read TGTGCCACCATACGGGGGGGGAACACTGAAGCTTTCTTT.

In the case of this clone: Other DNA variants within this sample encode the same CDR3. The rearrangement links TRBV6-5 to TRBJ2-7; the match to TRBD1 covers 11 bases. Germline CDR1 MNHEY, CDR2 SVGAGI. V lost 2 bases to trimming and J lost 3 bases; unmatched junction nucleotides: 3. The CDR3 sequence is 15 residues long. This CDR3 is CASSYRDRGFYEQYF. DNA for the CDR3: TGTGCCAGCAGTTACCGGGACAGGGGGTTCTACGAGCAGTACTTC.

This rearrangement joins TRBV7-9 to TRBJ2-7, with no clear D. This CDR3 is 13 amino acids long. V lost 3 bases and J 2 bases, leaving 8 bases between the germline ends. Germline CDR1 reads SEHNR; CDR2 reads FQNEAQ (reference sequence). CDR3 sequence (DNA): TGTGCCAGCAGCTTGGTCCTTCCCTACGAGCAGTACTTC. Translated: CASSLVLPYEQYF.

The chain employs TRBV5-1 and TRBJ1-5; D gene uncertain. Germline V gene data show CDR1 as SGHRS and CDR2 as YFSETQ. The germline V and J ends were trimmed by 4 bases and 1 base, with 9 bases remaining between them. The CDR3 extends over 14 amino acids. The DNA of the CDR3 is TGCGCCAGCAGCCCTGGGCCCAGCAATCAGCCCCAGCATTTT. Amino acid sequence: CASSPGPSNQPQHF.

The J gene is TRBJ1-5, the V gene TRBV9; no reliable D call. With 4 bases removed from V and 9 bases from J, the gap between germline ends came to 17 bases. CDR3 length: 14 amino acids. Germline V gene lookup returns CDR1 SGDLS and CDR2 YYNGEE. The CDR3 here is CASSPRHNSGPQHF. CDR3 DNA: TGTGCCAGCAGCCCTAGACACAACTCGGGGCCCCAGCATTTT.

V usage is TRBV20-1 and J usage is TRBJ2-2; no firm D call. The V gene's germline CDR1 is DFQATT and CDR2 SNEGSKA (reference sequence). Trimming shortened V by 1 base and J by 6 bases, and 3 bases separated the two germline ends. The CDR3 consists of 11 residues. In DNA, the CDR3 is TGCAGTGCTAGAGCCTCCGGGGAGCTGTTTTTT. Translating it yields CSARASGELFF.

This chain uses TRBV25-1 with TRBJ2-5; D is uncertain. The CDR3 has 15 residues. V gave up 1 base and J gave up 3 bases, with 12 bases separating them. The germline gives CDR1 MGHDK, CDR2 SYGVNS. CDR3 nucleotides: TGTGCCAGCAGTGAATTCGGGCTAGTGGAAGAGACCCAGTACTTC. Its protein is CASSEFGLVEETQYF.

The rearrangement joins TRBV21-1 to TRBJ1-1; no check of the table's D call, TRBD1, against the DNA was made. TRBV21-1 is a pseudogene locus. The CDR3 has 13 amino acids. The CDR3 reads CASSGQLNTEAFF. DNA of the CDR3: TGTGCCAGCAGCGGACAGCTGAACACTGAAGCTTTCTTT.

The chain carries TRBV5-1 and TRBJ1-1; D is unclear. Trimming left V 0 bases short and J 1 base short, with 10 bases between. This CDR3 is built from 15 residues. CDR1 SGHRS and CDR2 YFSETQ come from the germline V gene. CDR3 sequence: CASSLAGRTNTEAFF. The CDR3 nucleotides are TGCGCCAGCAGCTTGGCCGGACGGACGAACACTGAAGCTTTCTTT. The full variable domain, rest sourced from reference TRBV5-1 and TRBJ1-1, is KAGVTQTPRYLIKTRGQQVTLSCSPISGHRSVSWYQQTPGQGLQFLFEYFSETQRNKGNFPGRFSGRQFSNSRSEMNVSTLELGDSALYLCASSLAGRTNTEAFFGQGTRLTVV.

This rearrangement joins TRBV5-1 to TRBJ2-1; 7 positions agree with TRBD2. This CDR3 has 17 residues. V was pared by 4 bases and J by 2 bases, with 12 bases of the junction left unmatched. Germline V gene sequence: CDR1 SGHRS, CDR2 YFSETQ. This chain's CDR3 is CASSPGGGLTTYNEQFF. In nucleotides, the CDR3 is TGCGCCAGCAGCCCTGGCGGGGGTTTGACAACCTACAATGAGCAGTTCTTC.

This clone showed up just a few times. This chain links TRBV18 with TRBJ2-7; D is uncertain. The CDR3 is 11 residues long. V was clipped by 3 bases and J by 7 bases, with 7 bases between them. Germline CDR1 is KGHSH and CDR2 is LQKENI. CDR3 coding DNA: TGTGCCAGCTCACCGGATAAGGAGCAGTACTTC. Protein sequence: CASSPDKEQYF.

The chain uses TRBV5-1 and TRBJ2-7; maybe TRBD2 (6 bases). Germline CDR1 reads SGHRS; CDR2 reads YFSETQ. This CDR3 has 16 residues. Trimming stripped 0 bases from V and 5 bases from J, with 18 bases between. CDR3 in DNA: TGCGCCAGCAGCTTGGTAGGGGCGAACACGGGAGACGAGCAGTACTTC. It yields the protein CASSLVGANTGDEQYF.

This sequence joins TRBV2 and TRBJ2-5, with TRBD2 matching 7 bases. This CDR3 is built from 14 residues. Germline V gene lookup returns CDR1 SNHLY and CDR2 FYNNEI. The ends lost 3 bases at V and 4 bases at J; junction bases unmatched: 5. The CDR3 DNA reads as TGTGCCAGCAGTGACTGGACTAGGGGAGAGACCCAGTACTTC. Translation gives CASSDWTRGETQYF. The complete variable domain, with remaining parts taken from reference TRBV2 and TRBJ2-5, reads EPEVTQTPSHQVTQMGQEVILRCVPISNHLYFYWYRQILGQKVEFLVSFYNNEISEKSEIFDDQFSVERPDGSNFTLKIRSTKLEDSAMYFCASSDWTRGETQYFGPGTRLLVL.

The chain combines TRBV9 with TRBJ2-5, with D possibly TRBD1 on 6 matching bases. CDR1 SGDLS and CDR2 YYNGEE come from the germline V gene. This CDR3 is built from 14 residues. The ends were cut back, 7 bases at V and 5 bases at J, with 18 bases in the middle. For the CDR3, the DNA is TGTGCCAGCCGCGGGCAGGGGCGTATGGAGACCCAGTACTTC. It specifies CASRGQGRMETQYF.

This chain links TRBV6-6 with TRBJ2-7; D is tentatively TRBD1 or TRBD2 (5 bases each). The CDR3 consists of 12 residues. CDR1 and CDR2 (germline): MNHNY, SVGAGI (reference sequence). V was shortened by 6 bases and J by 5 bases, with 11 bases between the two germline ends. The CDR3 spells CASRGPTNEQYF. Here the CDR3 DNA reads TGTGCCAGCAGGGGACCTACCAACGAGCAGTACTTC.

This clone showed up just once. V usage is TRBV5-1 and J usage is TRBJ1-2, with D perhaps matching TRBD1 (5 bases). Between the trimmed V and J ends, which lost 1 base and 0 bases, there was a span of 10 bases. The CDR3 has 15 amino acids. Germline V gene lookup returns CDR1 SGHRS and CDR2 YFSETQ. CDR3 sequence: CASSLSGGANYGYTF. CDR3 nucleotides: TGCGCCAGCAGCTTGAGCGGGGGGGCTAACTATGGCTACACCTTC. The whole variable domain, filled in from reference TRBV5-1 and TRBJ1-2, reads KAGVTQTPRYLIKTRGQQVTLSCSPISGHRSVSWYQQTPGQGLQFLFEYFSETQRNKGNFPGRFSGRQFSNSRSEMNVSTLELGDSALYLCASSLSGGANYGYTFGSGTRLTVV.

The chain has TRBV5-1 and TRBJ1-2; perhaps TRBD1 as D (6 bases). Per the germline V gene, CDR1 is SGHRS and CDR2 is YFSETQ. V lost 3 bases, J lost 10 bases, and 10 bases lay in between. The CDR3 contains 11 residues. In DNA, the CDR3 is TGCGCCAGCAGCTCAGGGGTTTCCTACACCTTC. Its protein product is CASSSGVSYTF.

The chain couples TRBV6-6 to TRBJ2-7; D may match TRBD1 or TRBD2 (5 bases each). The CDR3 runs to 13 residues. V was clipped by 6 bases and J by 1 base, with 10 bases between them. The germline V gene has CDR1 MNHNY and CDR2 SVGAGI (reference sequence). The DNA of the CDR3 is TGTGCCAGCAGCCCGGGACCATCCTACGAGCAGTACTTC. Its protein product is CASSPGPSYEQYF.

The chain has TRBV4-1 and TRBJ1-1; D unresolved. V was pared by 1 base and J by 1 base, with 7 bases between. CDR3 length: 14 amino acids. Germline CDR1 and CDR2: MGHRA and YSYEKL. The CDR3 region is CASSQVMENTEAFF. CDR3 in DNA: TGCGCCAGCAGCCAAGTGATGGAGAACACTGAAGCTTTCTTT.

V gene TRBV7-8 combines with J gene TRBJ1-1; maybe TRBD1 (5 bases). Germline-derived CDR1 and CDR2 are SGHVS and FQNEAQ. V lost 1 base and J lost 11, with 8 bases in between. This CDR3 has 11 amino acids. This CDR3 is CASSLGGPAFF. The CDR3 region has the DNA TGTGCCAGCAGCTTAGGGGGACCGGCTTTCTTT.

This clone was recorded only once. The CDR3 region is CASSPERQGGRWDAEAFF. In DNA form, the CDR3 reads TGTGCCAGCAGCCCTGAAAGACAGGGAGGGAGATGGGATGCTGAAGCTTTCTTT. The genes are TRBV9 and TRBJ1-1; 7 bases fit TRBD1. This CDR3 comprises 18 residues. V gave up 4 bases and J gave up 6 bases; unmatched junction bases: 21. Germline V gives CDR1 SGDLS, CDR2 YYNGEE. The full variable domain, its missing parts supplied by reference TRBV9 and TRBJ1-1, is DSGVTQTPKHLITATGQRVTLRCSPRSGDLSVYWYQQSLDQGLQFLIQYYNGEERAKGNILERFSAQQFPDLHSELNLSSLELGDSALYFCASSPERQGGRWDAEAFFGQGTRLTVV.

This rearrangement joins TRBV19 to TRBJ1-3; D is undetermined. Trimming pared 0 bases from V and 1 base from J, leaving 4 bases between. Germline V gives CDR1 LNHDA, CDR2 SQIVND (reference sequence). The length of the CDR3 is 14 residues. The CDR3 region is CASSIDDSGNTIYF. The CDR3 DNA reads as TGTGCCAGTAGTATAGATGATTCTGGAAACACCATATATTTT.

The V gene is TRBV28, the J gene TRBJ2-7; 7 bases map to TRBD2. The CDR3 runs 17 residues. V lost 0 bases to trimming and J lost 2 bases; unmatched junction nucleotides: 10. Germline CDR1 reads MDHEN; CDR2 reads SYDVKM. CDR3 amino acids: CASSLWGGYDSPYEQYF. CDR3 coding DNA: TGTGCCAGCAGTTTATGGGGGGGGTACGATTCTCCCTACGAGCAGTACTTC.

This clone showed up just once. The chain carries TRBV18 and TRBJ2-2; 7 bases are a match to TRBD1. V trimming: 5 bases; J trimming: 0 bases; junction bases outside the gene matches: 0. Germline CDR1 reads KGHSH; CDR2 reads LQKENI. The CDR3 spans 14 residues. The CDR3 nucleotides are TGTGCCAGCTCAGGGACAGCGAACACCGGGGAGCTGTTTTTT. Its translation is CASSGTANTGELFF.

The DNA of the CDR3 is TGTGCCAGCAGCCCCCCCCGGGACACCTATGGCTACACCTTC. Amino acids: CASSPPRDTYGYTF. This chain connects TRBV7-8 to TRBJ1-2; a possible D gene is TRBD1 (6 bases). The germline V gene has CDR1 SGHVS and CDR2 FQNEAQ. This CDR3 is 14 amino acids long. Trimming removed 5 bases from V and 4 bases from J, with 14 bases in between.

The chain carries TRBV27 and TRBJ1-5; D call uncertain. CDR1 and CDR2 (germline): MNHEY, SMNVEV (reference sequence). The V and J ends lost 5 bases and 4 bases respectively, with 18 bases between them. The CDR3 runs 16 residues. The CDR3 sequence is CASSPLGTTLNQPQHF. DNA for the CDR3: TGTGCCAGCAGTCCCCTCGGCACAACACTTAATCAGCCCCAGCATTTT.

This clone has only one observation. The chain carries TRBV7-6 and TRBJ2-2; 7 nucleotides match TRBD2. Germline V CDR1 and CDR2: SGHVS, FNYEAQ. The J segment lost 1 base and the V segment lost 0 bases, leaving 11 bases of the junction unmatched. The CDR3 sequence is 19 residues long. The chain's CDR3 is CASSLAVQLERGNTGELFF. The CDR3 DNA reads as TGTGCCAGCAGCTTAGCGGTCCAGTTAGAGCGGGGGAACACCGGGGAGCTGTTTTTT.

The genes are TRBV19 and TRBJ1-5; TRBD1 matches at 7 bases. There are 12 residues in the CDR3. Trimming at V came to 7 bases and at J to 7 bases, leaving 4 bases not matched to a gene. Germline CDR1 LNHDA, CDR2 SQIVND (reference sequence). The CDR3 region is CASNRGGQPQHF. For the CDR3, the DNA is TGTGCCAGTAACAGGGGTGGACAGCCCCAGCATTTT.

V and J are TRBV7-9 and TRBJ2-1, with TRBD2 as a possible D gene (5 bases). Germline V CDR1 and CDR2: SEHNR, FQNEAQ (reference sequence). The CDR3 is 16 amino acids. V lost 1 base, J lost 8 bases, and 18 bases lay in between. The CDR3 sequence is CASSLGEGRAVDEQFF. CDR3 in DNA: TGTGCCAGCAGCTTAGGTGAGGGCCGGGCCGTCGATGAGCAGTTCTTC.